These 10 T cell receptor beta chains were sequenced from one sample in a study of cytomegalovirus exposure and HLA in healthy donors. Vbeta (60) and Jbeta (13) primers were used in the PCR. Some clones are missing from TCRdb's copy, which holds only in-frame ones; the method was immunoSEQ multiplex PCR. The sample records fewer than 130,000 clones, 55% to 75% being singletons. Source material: PBMCs. The receptor set was obtained from a man aged 25 to 40 in good health and CMV-seropositive.

This chain links TRBV6-6 with TRBJ2-7, with D possibly TRBD1 on 6 matching bases. The germline gives CDR1 MNHNY, CDR2 SVGAGI (reference sequence). The V end lost 8 bases, the J end lost 4 bases, and 12 bases lay between the germline ends. The CDR3 covers 12 residues. CDR3 nucleotides: TGTGCCAGCGGGGGCTCGTGGTACGAGCAGTACTTC. Translating gives CASGGSWYEQYF.

The CDR3, as DNA: TGTGCCAGCAGCTGGGGGGTCGTCTACGAGCAGTACTTC. Its protein product is CASSWGVVYEQYF. This rearrangement joins TRBV5-5 to TRBJ2-7, with a weak D call TRBD2 (6 bases). The CDR3 covers 13 residues. CDR1 and CDR2 (germline): SGHKS, YYEKEE (reference sequence). Trimming pared 3 bases from V and 3 bases from J, leaving 10 bases between.

The chain is built from TRBV6-1 and TRBJ1-2; D gene uncertain. The CDR3 sequence is 15 residues long. V lost 2 bases and J 2 bases, leaving 12 bases between the germline ends. Germline values: CDR1 MNHNS, CDR2 SASEGT. CDR3 nucleotide sequence: TGTGCCAGCAGTGAATCGGGAAGGTTCAACTATGGCTACACCTTC. Its protein product is CASSESGRFNYGYTF.

The chain joins TRBV7-2 to TRBJ2-1; 7 bases match TRBD1. CDR1 is SGHTA and CDR2 is FQGNSA in the germline V gene. After removal of 1 base from V and 1 base from J, the junction contained 1 base not matched to a gene. The CDR3 loop spans 15 amino acids. The CDR3 DNA follows: TGTGCCAGCAGCTTAGACAGGGGATCCTACAATGAGCAGTTCTTC. This translates into CASSLDRGSYNEQFF.

In the case of this clone: The germline gene is not matched at one end of the junction; a read error may be the cause. CDR3: CASREDRGRGYNEQFF. The DNA of the CDR3 is TGTGCCAGCAGGGAAGACAGGGGGCGGGGATACAATGAGCAGTTCTTC. The chain has TRBV6-1 and TRBJ2-1, with TRBD1 matching 10 bases. This CDR3 is built from 16 residues. Per the germline V gene, CDR1 is MNHNS and CDR2 is SASEGT.

This clone was seen just once. This chain joins TRBV5-1 and TRBJ2-5; D unresolved. The CDR3 extends over 14 amino acids. Looked up from germline, CDR1 is SGHRS and CDR2 is YFSETQ. Trimming stripped 0 bases from V and 5 bases from J, with 11 bases between. CDR3 sequence (DNA): TGCGCCAGCAGCTTGGTAGACTCGAGGGAGACCCAGTACTTC. Residues: CASSLVDSRETQYF.

The rearrangement joins TRBV4-2 to TRBJ2-3, with TRBD2 identical over 7 bases. Germline V lookup: CDR1 LGHNA, CDR2 YNFKEQ. V trimming: 0 bases; J trimming: 7 bases; junction bases outside the gene matches: 7. The CDR3 runs 15 residues. CDR3 sequence reads: CASSQDMGGWNTQYF. The CDR3 DNA reads as TGTGCCAGCAGCCAAGATATGGGGGGGTGGAATACGCAGTATTTT.

The chain recombines TRBV2 with TRBJ2-1; 7 bases match TRBD2. The CDR3 is 14 amino acids. V dropped 8 bases and J dropped 4; count of bases not matched to a gene: 8. Germline CDR1 reads SNHLY; CDR2 reads FYNNEI. CDR3 loop: CASGGDYEYNEQFF. The CDR3 nucleotides are TGTGCCAGCGGGGGGGACTATGAATACAATGAGCAGTTCTTC.

This clone was recorded once. This chain's CDR3 is CASSLHRVSEAFF. CDR3 sequence (DNA): TGTGCCAGCAGCTTACACAGGGTATCTGAAGCTTTCTTT. The rearrangement joins TRBV7-9 to TRBJ1-1, with D possibly TRBD1 on 6 matching bases. Trimming took 2 bases from V and 6 from J, leaving 10 bases between them. The V gene's germline CDR1 is SEHNR and CDR2 FQNEAQ (reference sequence). The CDR3 is 13 amino acids.

Only a few counts were recorded for this clone. CDR3 DNA sequence: TGTGCCTGGACAATACAGTGGAACACTGAAGCTTTCTTT. Translation: CAWTIQWNTEAFF. V usage is TRBV30 and J usage is TRBJ1-1; D remains unclear. V was trimmed by 4 bases and J by 1 base, leaving 10 bases between them. Germline V lookup: CDR1 GTSNPN, CDR2 SVGIG (reference sequence). The CDR3 runs to 13 residues.